This TCR beta chain stems from a study of blood T cell repertoires in COVID-19. Across the study: Samples of COVID-19 (acute and convalescent) were obtained from the United States, Italy and Spain.

V shed 0 bases and J 2 bases; nucleotides not matched to a gene: 4. CDR1 SGHRS and CDR2 YFSETQ come from the germline V gene. The CDR3 length is 15 residues. Seattle patient enrollment occurred during active infection, with longitudinal follow-up thereafter. Data came from immunoSEQ multiplex PCR; TCRdb stores just in-frame clones and leaves some out. The sample includes a few hundred thousand clones, roughly 84% of them seen just once. This chain connects TRBV5-1 to TRBJ2-7, with 8 positions matching TRBD2. What was sequenced was peripheral blood. The sequence derives from a man aged 50-60 years with COVID-19, enrolled during active disease. The CDR3 DNA follows: TGCGCCAGCAGCTTGGGTTCGGGGGGGCCCTACGAGCAGTACTTC. It specifies CASSLGSGGPYEQYF.